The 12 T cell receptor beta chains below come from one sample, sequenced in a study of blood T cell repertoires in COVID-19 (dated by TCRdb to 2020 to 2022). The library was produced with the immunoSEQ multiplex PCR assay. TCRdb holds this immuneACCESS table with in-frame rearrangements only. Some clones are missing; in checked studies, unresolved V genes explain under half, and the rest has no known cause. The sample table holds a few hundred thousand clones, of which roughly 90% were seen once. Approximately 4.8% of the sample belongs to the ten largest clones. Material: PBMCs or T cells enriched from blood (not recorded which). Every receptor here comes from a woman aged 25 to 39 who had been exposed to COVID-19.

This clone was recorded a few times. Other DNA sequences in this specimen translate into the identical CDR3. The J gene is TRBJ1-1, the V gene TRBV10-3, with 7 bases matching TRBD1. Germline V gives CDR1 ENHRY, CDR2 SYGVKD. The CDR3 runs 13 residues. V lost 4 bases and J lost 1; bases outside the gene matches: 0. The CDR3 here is CAISGTGNTEAFF. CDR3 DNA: TGTGCCATCAGTGGGACAGGGAACACTGAAGCTTTCTTT.

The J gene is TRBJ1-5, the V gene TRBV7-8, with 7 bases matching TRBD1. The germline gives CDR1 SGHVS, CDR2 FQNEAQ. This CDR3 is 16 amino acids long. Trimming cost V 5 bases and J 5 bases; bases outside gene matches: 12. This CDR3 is CASSPPAGGSYQPQHF. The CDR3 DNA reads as TGTGCCAGCAGCCCCCCGGCAGGGGGGAGTTATCAGCCCCAGCATTTT.

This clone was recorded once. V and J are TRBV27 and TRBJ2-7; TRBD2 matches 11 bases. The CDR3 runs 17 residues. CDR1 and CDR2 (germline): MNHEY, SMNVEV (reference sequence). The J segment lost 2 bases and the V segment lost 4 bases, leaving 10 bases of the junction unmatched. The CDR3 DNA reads TGTGCCAGCAGTTCCATAGGACTAGCGGGTGATACCTACGAGCAGTACTTC. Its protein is CASSSIGLAGDTYEQYF.

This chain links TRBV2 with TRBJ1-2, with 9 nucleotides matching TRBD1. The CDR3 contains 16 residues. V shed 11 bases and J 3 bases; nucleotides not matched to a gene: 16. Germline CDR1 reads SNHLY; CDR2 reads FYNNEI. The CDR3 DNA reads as TGTGCCGGATGGACAGGGGACCCAGGCCACTACTATGGCTACACCTTC. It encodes CAGWTGDPGHYYGYTF.

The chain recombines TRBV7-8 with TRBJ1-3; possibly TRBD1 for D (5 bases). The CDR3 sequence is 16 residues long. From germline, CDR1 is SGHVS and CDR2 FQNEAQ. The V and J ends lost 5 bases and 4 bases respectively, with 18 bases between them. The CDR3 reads CASSTTTGVGGNTIYF. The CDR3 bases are TGTGCCAGCAGCACCACGACGGGGGTGGGAGGAAACACCATATATTTT.

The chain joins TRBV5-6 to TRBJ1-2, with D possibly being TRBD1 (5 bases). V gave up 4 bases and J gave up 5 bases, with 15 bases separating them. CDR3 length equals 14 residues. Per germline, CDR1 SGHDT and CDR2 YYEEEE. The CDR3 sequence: CASSLPTELYGYTF. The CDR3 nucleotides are TGTGCCAGCAGCCTGCCGACAGAACTTTATGGCTACACCTTC.

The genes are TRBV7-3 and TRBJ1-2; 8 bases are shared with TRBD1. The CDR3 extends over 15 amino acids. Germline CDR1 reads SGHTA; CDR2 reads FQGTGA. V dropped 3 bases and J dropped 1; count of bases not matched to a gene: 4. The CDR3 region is CASSLGQENNYGYTF. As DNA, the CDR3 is TGTGCCAGCAGCTTGGGACAGGAGAATAACTATGGCTACACCTTC. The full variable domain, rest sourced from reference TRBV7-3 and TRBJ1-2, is GAGVSQTPSNKVTEKGKYVELRCDPISGHTALYWYRQSLGQGPEFLIYFQGTGAADDSGLPNDRFFAVRPEGSVSTLKIQRTERGDSAVYLCASSLGQENNYGYTFGSGTRLTVV.

The CDR3 protein is CASSLGLSGGHGELFF. Written as DNA, the CDR3 is TGTGCCAGCAGCTTAGGGTTATCGGGGGGCCACGGGGAGCTGTTTTTT. This chain connects TRBV7-3 to TRBJ2-2; TRBD2 is a possible D gene (7 bases). The germline V gene has CDR1 SGHTA and CDR2 FQGTGA. V lost 2 bases and J lost 7, with 17 bases in between. The CDR3 contains 16 residues.

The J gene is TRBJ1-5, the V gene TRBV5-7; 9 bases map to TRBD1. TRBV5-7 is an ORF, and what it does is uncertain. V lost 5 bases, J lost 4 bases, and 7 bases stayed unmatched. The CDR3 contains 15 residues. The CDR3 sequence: CASSHRQGGNQPQHF. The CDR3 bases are TGTGCCAGCAGTCATAGACAGGGGGGGAATCAGCCCCAGCATTTT.

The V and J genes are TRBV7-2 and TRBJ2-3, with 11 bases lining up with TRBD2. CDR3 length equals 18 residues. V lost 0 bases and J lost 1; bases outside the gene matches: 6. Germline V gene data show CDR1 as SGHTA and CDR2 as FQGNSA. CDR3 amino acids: CASSLAVTSGGRTDTQYF. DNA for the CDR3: TGTGCCAGCAGCTTAGCCGTTACTAGCGGGGGTCGCACAGATACGCAGTATTTT.

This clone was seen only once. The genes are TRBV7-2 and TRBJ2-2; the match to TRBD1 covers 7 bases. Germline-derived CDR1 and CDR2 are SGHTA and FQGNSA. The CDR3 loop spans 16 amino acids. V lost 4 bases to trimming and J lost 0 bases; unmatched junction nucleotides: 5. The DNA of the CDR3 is TGTGCCAGCAGCTCGGACAGGCGAACGAACACCGGGGAGCTGTTTTTT. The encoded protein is CASSSDRRTNTGELFF.

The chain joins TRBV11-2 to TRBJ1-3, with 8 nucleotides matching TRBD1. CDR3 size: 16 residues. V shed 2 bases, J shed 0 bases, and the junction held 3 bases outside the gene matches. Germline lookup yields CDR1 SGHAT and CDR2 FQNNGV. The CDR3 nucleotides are TGTGCCAGCAGCTTAATGGGACAGGTCTCTGGAAACACCATATATTTT. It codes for CASSLMGQVSGNTIYF. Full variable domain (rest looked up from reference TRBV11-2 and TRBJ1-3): EAGVAQSPRYKIIEKRQSVAFWCNPISGHATLYWYQQILGQGPKLLIQFQNNGVVDDSQLPKDRFSAERLKGVDSTLKIQPAKLEDSAVYLCASSLMGQVSGNTIYFGEGSWLTVV.